This entry lists 30 T cell receptor beta chains sequenced from one sample in a study of PD-1 blockade in mismatch repair-deficient tumors (dated by TCRdb to 2015 to 2018). The library was obtained by the immunoSEQ multiplex PCR assay. The table comes from immuneACCESS by way of TCRdb, which keeps in-frame sequences with V and J called. Part of the clones is missing from these tables; in studies checked, under half for an unresolved V gene and the rest for unknown reasons. The sample table records 15,000 to 20,000 clones; approximately 81% of these occur just once. The ten largest account for around a sixth of the sample. This sample's time point label indicates: peripheral blood before pembrolizumab. Sequences were derived from PBMCs, sampled before pembrolizumab treatment. These receptors were obtained from an adult with mismatch repair-deficient cancer.

This rearrangement joins TRBV13 to TRBJ2-5; 8 bases match TRBD2. Per germline, CDR1 PRHDT and CDR2 FYEKMQ (reference sequence). The junction had 16 bases not matched to a gene; V was cut back by 5 bases and J by 5 bases. This CDR3 spans 17 amino acids. CDR3 in DNA: TGTGCCAGCAGCCAACGGAGAGCTCCGGGACTAGTGGAGACCCAGTACTTC. This translates into CASSQRRAPGLVETQYF.

The rearrangement joins TRBV2 to TRBJ2-2; 9 bases line up with TRBD1. The CDR3 has 15 residues. Per germline, CDR1 SNHLY and CDR2 FYNNEI. Germline trimming cut 6 bases from V and 4 bases from J; bases unmatched to any gene: 6. DNA for the CDR3: TGTGCCAGCAGATCGTACAGGGGGCGCACCGGGGAGCTGTTTTTT. Protein product: CASRSYRGRTGELFF.

This rearrangement joins TRBV28 to TRBJ2-7; no definite D call. The V gene lost 2 bases and the J gene lost 0 bases, with 11 bases spanning the gap. The CDR3 length is 15 residues. Germline V lookup: CDR1 MDHEN, CDR2 SYDVKM. In DNA form, the CDR3 reads TGTGCCAGCAGTTTACTTAACTCCCGCTCCTACGAGCAGTACTTC. Translating it yields CASSLLNSRSYEQYF.

The chain carries TRBV7-8 and TRBJ1-4; 7 positions match TRBD1. This CDR3 comprises 15 residues. Trimming removed 5 bases from V and 8 bases from J; junction bases left unmatched: 11. CDR1 and CDR2 from the germline V gene are SGHVS and FQNEAQ. The CDR3 region is CASSPVRGKSEKLFF. CDR3 DNA sequence: TGTGCCAGCAGCCCCGTCAGGGGGAAAAGCGAAAAACTGTTTTTT. Supplemented by reference TRBV7-8 and TRBJ1-4, the full variable domain reads GAGVSQSPRYKVAKRGQDVALRCDPISGHVSLFWYQQALGQGPEFLTYFQNEAQLDKSGLPSDRFFAERPEGSVSTLKIQRTQQEDSAVYLCASSPVRGKSEKLFFGSGTQLSVL.

The chain recombines TRBV5-1 with TRBJ2-7; 9 bases are a match to TRBD1. CDR3 length: 15 residues. The germline V gene encodes CDR1 SGHRS and CDR2 YFSETQ. V lost 3 bases, J lost 6 bases, and 10 bases stayed unmatched. The CDR3 here is CASSSAGTGNLEQYF. As DNA, the CDR3 is TGCGCCAGCAGCTCGGCGGGGACAGGGAACCTCGAGCAGTACTTC.

DNA of the CDR3: TGTGCCAGCAGGTCCGGGACAGGGGTCCAGCCCCAGCATTTT. It is translated as CASRSGTGVQPQHF. The V and J genes are TRBV5-8 and TRBJ1-5, with 10 bases lining up with TRBD1. Losses at the gene ends were 5 bases for V and 7 bases for J; bases not matched to a gene: 6. This CDR3 is 14 amino acids long. Germline V lookup: CDR1 SGHTS, CDR2 YDEGEE. Full variable domain (remainder filled in from reference TRBV5-8 and TRBJ1-5): EAGVTQSPTHLIKTRGQQATLRCSPISGHTSVYWYQQALGLGLQFLLWYDEGEERNRGNFPPRFSGRQFPNYSSELNVNALELEDSALYLCASRSGTGVQPQHFGDGTRLSIL.

The rearrangement joins TRBV6-1 to TRBJ1-3; perhaps TRBD1 as D (5 bases). This CDR3 has 14 residues. CDR1 and CDR2 from the germline V gene are MNHNS and SASEGT. With 7 bases removed from V and 2 bases from J, the gap between germline ends came to 12 bases. In DNA, the CDR3 is TGTGCCAGCACTAAGGCGGGGGCTGGAAACACCATATATTTT. Its translation: CASTKAGAGNTIYF.

The CDR3 sequence is CASGASGNTIYF. In DNA form, the CDR3 reads TGTGCCAGCGGGGCGAGTGGAAACACCATATATTTT. The V gene is TRBV13, the J gene TRBJ1-3; D perhaps matches TRBD1 (5 bases). From germline, CDR1 is PRHDT and CDR2 FYEKMQ (reference sequence). The CDR3 covers 12 residues. V gave up 8 bases and J gave up 3 bases, with 8 bases separating them.

This clone has a single count. This same CDR3 is encoded by further DNA sequences in the sample. The chain has TRBV19 and TRBJ1-5; D is perhaps TRBD1 (5 bases). The CDR3 extends over 16 amino acids. The germline CDR1 and CDR2 sequences are LNHDA and SQIVND (reference sequence). Trimming took 3 bases from V and 3 from J, leaving 15 bases between them. This chain's CDR3 is CASSIAGEYYNQPQHF. The CDR3 region has the DNA TGTGCCAGTAGTATCGCGGGGGAGTACTACAATCAGCCCCAGCATTTT.

The chain employs TRBV18 and TRBJ1-1; unclear D gene. Germline V CDR1 and CDR2: KGHSH, LQKENI. The CDR3 loop spans 14 amino acids. The germline V and J ends were trimmed by 3 bases and 3 bases, with 11 bases remaining between them. The CDR3 DNA reads as TGTGCCAGCTCACCTAGCGCATGGGACACTGAAGCTTTCTTT. This codes for CASSPSAWDTEAFF.

The chain has TRBV30 and TRBJ2-1; D is undetermined. The CDR3 sequence is 15 residues long. V was cut by 0 bases and J by 0 bases, with 9 bases left in between. Germline CDR1 and CDR2: GTSNPN and SVGIG (reference sequence). CDR3 region: CAWSVSFGSYNEQFF. CDR3 coding DNA: TGTGCCTGGAGTGTCTCTTTCGGCTCCTACAATGAGCAGTTCTTC.

This clone was seen once. This rearrangement joins TRBV6-5 to TRBJ1-4, with D maybe TRBD1 (5 bases). Germline V gives CDR1 MNHEY, CDR2 SVGAGI. There are 15 residues in the CDR3. Trimming took 2 bases from V and 6 from J, leaving 13 bases between them. The CDR3 is CASSYEGRAHEKLFF. In nucleotides, the CDR3 is TGTGCCAGCAGTTACGAGGGCAGGGCGCATGAAAAACTGTTTTTT.

The rearrangement uses TRBV5-1 and TRBJ1-4, with D perhaps TRBD1 (6 bases). The CDR3 is made up of 14 amino acids. Germline V gene data show CDR1 as SGHRS and CDR2 as YFSETQ. The ends were cut back, 0 bases at V and 6 bases at J, with 9 bases in the middle. CDR3 sequence: CASSLGGPDEKLFF. The CDR3 nucleotides are TGCGCCAGCAGCTTGGGGGGGCCGGATGAAAAACTGTTTTTT.

In DNA form, the CDR3 reads TGTGCCACCTCGCGAAGCAGGGGCATCATGAACACTGAAGCTTTCTTT. Translating gives CATSRSRGIMNTEAFF. J is TRBJ1-1 and V is TRBV19; TRBD1 is a possible D gene (6 bases). Germline V CDR1 and CDR2: LNHDA, SQIVND (reference sequence). V lost 10 bases and J lost 0, with 21 bases in between. CDR3 length: 16 residues.

This chain connects TRBV6-5 to TRBJ2-1, with 11 bases fitting TRBD2. J was trimmed by 6 bases and V by 6 bases; bases with no gene match: 7. CDR3 length equals 15 residues. Germline V gene sequence: CDR1 MNHEY, CDR2 SVGAGI. CDR3 residues: CASRRLAGGTNEQFF. CDR3 coding DNA: TGTGCCAGCAGACGTCTAGCGGGGGGAACCAATGAGCAGTTCTTC.

The chain couples TRBV6-5 to TRBJ2-3; no firm D call. The CDR3 extends over 13 amino acids. CDR1 and CDR2 from the germline V gene are MNHEY and SVGAGI. V dropped 6 bases and J dropped 2 bases, with 9 bases sitting between them. The CDR3 protein is CASSWTYTDTQYF. The CDR3 bases are TGTGCCAGCAGCTGGACCTACACAGATACGCAGTATTTT.

This clone was seen a single time. CDR3 protein: CASSFHGQDYEQYF. CDR3 nucleotide sequence: TGTGCCAGCAGTTTCCACGGACAGGACTACGAGCAGTACTTC. The gene calls are TRBV28 and TRBJ2-7; the match to TRBD1 covers 7 bases. The V segment lost 3 bases and the J segment 3 bases; nucleotides outside the gene matches: 5. The CDR3 has 14 residues. Germline V CDR1 and CDR2: MDHEN, SYDVKM.

The chain links TRBV5-6 to TRBJ2-7, with 8 bases fitting TRBD2. V dropped 7 bases and J dropped 5; count of bases not matched to a gene: 14. The CDR3 loop spans 15 amino acids. Per germline, CDR1 SGHDT and CDR2 YYEEEE. The CDR3 bases are TGTGCCAGCGTCGCCAGGGGCGGGAGGCTCAACGAGCAGTACTTC. Its protein product is CASVARGGRLNEQYF.

This chain uses TRBV30 with TRBJ2-7; D perhaps matches TRBD2 (7 bases). The germline V gene has CDR1 GTSNPN and CDR2 SVGIG (reference sequence). The CDR3 runs 14 residues. The V end was cut by 0 bases, the J end by 5 bases, with 14 bases between. CDR3 amino acids: CAWSVGGALNEQYF. For the CDR3, the DNA is TGTGCCTGGAGTGTTGGGGGGGCTTTAAACGAGCAGTACTTC. Variable domain in full (rest from reference TRBV30 and TRBJ2-7): SQTIHQWPATLVQPVGSPLSLECTVEGTSNPNLYWYRQAAGRGLQLLFYSVGIGQISSEVPQNLSASRPQDRQFILSSKKLLLSDSGFYLCAWSVGGALNEQYFGPGTRLTVT.

The rearrangement uses TRBV19 and TRBJ1-5; tentative D call: TRBD1 (5 bases). Germline V gene data show CDR1 as LNHDA and CDR2 as SQIVND (reference sequence). This CDR3 has 17 amino acids. Trimming left V 3 bases short and J 0 bases short, with 15 bases between. The CDR3 protein is CASSIDGGGDSNQPQHF. DNA of the CDR3: TGTGCCAGTAGTATCGACGGTGGAGGGGATAGCAATCAGCCCCAGCATTTT. Looking up the rest from reference TRBV19 and TRBJ1-5 gives the full variable domain: DGGITQSPKYLFRKEGQNVTLSCEQNLNHDAMYWYRQDPGQGLRLIYYSQIVNDFQKGDIAEGYSVSREKKESFPLTVTSAQKNPTAFYLCASSIDGGGDSNQPQHFGDGTRLSIL.

The J gene is TRBJ1-3, the V gene TRBV30; D ambiguous. The V and J ends lost 3 bases and 0 bases respectively, with 9 bases between them. There are 14 residues in the CDR3. Germline assignment: CDR1 GTSNPN and CDR2 SVGIG (reference sequence). The DNA of the CDR3 is TGTGCCTGGAGGTCTTATCGCTCTGGAAACACCATATATTTT. Protein: CAWRSYRSGNTIYF. The entire variable domain, with the rest obtained from reference TRBV30 and TRBJ1-3, is as follows: SQTIHQWPATLVQPVGSPLSLECTVEGTSNPNLYWYRQAAGRGLQLLFYSVGIGQISSEVPQNLSASRPQDRQFILSSKKLLLSDSGFYLCAWRSYRSGNTIYFGEGSWLTVV.

The rearrangement uses TRBV7-9 and TRBJ2-5; 8 bases align to TRBD1. Trimming removed 6 bases from V and 5 bases from J; junction bases left unmatched: 5. There are 13 residues in the CDR3. The germline CDR1 and CDR2 sequences are SEHNR and FQNEAQ (reference sequence). This chain's CDR3 is CASRQGARETQYF. The CDR3 region has the DNA TGTGCCAGCAGGCAGGGGGCGCGGGAGACCCAGTACTTC.

This clone was found once. This chain joins TRBV11-2 and TRBJ2-6; D not resolved. The V gene's germline CDR1 is SGHAT and CDR2 FQNNGV. With 2 bases removed from V and 4 bases from J, the gap between germline ends came to 9 bases. This CDR3 has 15 amino acids. DNA for the CDR3: TGTGCCAGCAGCTTAAGGGCTGGCGGGGCCAACGTCCTGACTTTC. Amino acids: CASSLRAGGANVLTF.

The CDR3 DNA is TGTGCCAGCTCACCACCCAGCACAGATACGCAGTATTTT. Protein sequence: CASSPPSTDTQYF. The chain recombines TRBV18 with TRBJ2-3; unclear D gene. The CDR3 contains 13 residues. The V end was cut by 0 bases, the J end by 0 bases, with 1 base between. Germline V gene sequence: CDR1 KGHSH, CDR2 LQKENI.

This chain joins TRBV6-4 and TRBJ2-7; 8 nucleotides agree with TRBD1. Germline CDR1 is MRHNA and CDR2 is SNTAGT. This CDR3 contains 17 residues. The trim removed 6 bases at V and 5 bases at J, leaving 18 bases unmatched. The CDR3 spells CASRKSRVHRGIHEQYF. The CDR3 DNA sequence: TGTGCCAGCAGAAAATCTCGAGTCCACAGGGGGATACACGAGCAGTACTTC.

The gene calls are TRBV6-1 and TRBJ2-3, with 9 bases lining up with TRBD2. Germline CDR1 reads MNHNS; CDR2 reads SASEGT. CDR3 length: 16 amino acids. Trimming cost V 2 bases and J 3 bases; bases outside gene matches: 6. The CDR3 nucleotides are TGTGCCAGCAGTGAACGGGCGGGAGGGCCGACAGATACGCAGTATTTT. Translating it yields CASSERAGGPTDTQYF.

The J gene is TRBJ2-7, the V gene TRBV5-6, with a possible D match to TRBD1 (5 bases). Germline loops: CDR1 SGHDT, CDR2 YYEEEE. V lost 5 bases, J lost 5 bases, and 11 bases lay in between. The CDR3 is 12 residues long. The CDR3 DNA sequence: TGTGCCAGCAGTTTAGGGGCGGACGAGCAGTACTTC. This gives the protein CASSLGADEQYF.

The chain has TRBV4-2 and TRBJ2-4; tentatively, D is TRBD1 (6 bases). V was cut by 3 bases and J by 2 bases, with 17 bases left in between. This CDR3 is 17 amino acids long. From germline, CDR1 is LGHNA and CDR2 YNFKEQ. The CDR3 region has the DNA TGTGCCAGCAGCCAGGTTGTCCAGGGACATACCAAAAACATTCAGTACTTC. Encoded protein: CASSQVVQGHTKNIQYF.

The chain is built from TRBV7-2 and TRBJ2-2; no reliable D call. CDR1 is SGHTA and CDR2 is FQGNSA in the germline V gene. The CDR3 loop spans 16 amino acids. The V end lost 1 base, the J end lost 2 bases, and 11 bases lay between the germline ends. The CDR3 DNA sequence: TGTGCCAGCAGCTTAGTAGGGCTCCCAAACACCGGGGAGCTGTTTTTT. Translation gives CASSLVGLPNTGELFF.

The rearrangement links TRBV7-6 to TRBJ2-7, with 8 bases fitting TRBD2. Germline lookup yields CDR1 SGHVS and CDR2 FNYEAQ. V lost 2 bases to trimming and J lost 6 bases; unmatched junction nucleotides: 9. CDR3 size: 15 residues. The CDR3 loop reads CASSLFPGGESEQYF. The DNA for the CDR3 is TGTGCCAGCAGCTTATTCCCGGGAGGGGAGAGCGAGCAGTACTTC.